The 13 T cell receptor beta chains below come from one sample, sequenced in a study of long-term antiretroviral therapy in people with HIV. Running of the v3.0 immunoSEQ assay took place at survey level. Produced via immunoSEQ multiplex PCR; TCRdb's table is partial and in-frame only. This table has 31,000 or so clones, around nine tenths appearing once. This specimen was unsorted PBMCs, taken about 5 years before starting antiretroviral therapy. The origin of the receptors is a man in his fifties or sixties with HIV.

This sequence joins TRBV5-6 and TRBJ2-7; 10 nucleotides line up with TRBD1. The V segment lost 3 bases and the J segment 2 bases; nucleotides outside the gene matches: 5. The germline CDR1 and CDR2 sequences are SGHDT and YYEEEE. The CDR3 is 15 residues long. CDR3 sequence: CASSSTGTGAYEQYF. For the CDR3, the DNA is TGTGCCAGCAGCTCAACCGGGACAGGGGCCTACGAGCAGTACTTC.

The genes are TRBV10-2 and TRBJ2-1, with TRBD2 as a possible D gene (6 bases). With 6 bases removed from V and 9 bases from J, the gap between germline ends came to 15 bases. The V gene's germline CDR1 is WSHSY and CDR2 SAAADI. The CDR3 sequence is 13 residues long. CDR3 region: CASRVLAVGEQFF. In DNA, the CDR3 is TGCGCCAGCAGGGTACTAGCCGTCGGTGAGCAGTTCTTC.

The chain joins TRBV6-5 to TRBJ2-1; 15 bases are a match to TRBD2. The CDR3 spans 15 residues. After removal of 4 bases from V and 6 bases from J, the junction contained 1 base not matched to a gene. Germline V gene data show CDR1 as MNHEY and CDR2 as SVGAGI. CDR3 amino acids: CASSSGLAGGNEQFF. As DNA, the CDR3 is TGTGCCAGCAGTTCGGGACTAGCGGGAGGCAATGAGCAGTTCTTC.

V usage is TRBV5-1 and J usage is TRBJ2-1, with TRBD1 matching 9 bases. J was trimmed by 1 base and V by 2 bases; bases with no gene match: 1. The germline V gene has CDR1 SGHRS and CDR2 YFSETQ. The CDR3 is 15 residues long. CDR3 coding DNA: TGCGCCAGCAGCTTCGGGACAGGGTCCTACAATGAGCAGTTCTTC. Amino acids: CASSFGTGSYNEQFF.

The chain joins TRBV10-1 to TRBJ2-7; D perhaps matches TRBD2 (6 bases). This CDR3 contains 13 residues. Trimming took off 6 bases at V and 6 bases at J, with 15 bases between the two ends. Germline V gene lookup returns CDR1 WNHNN and CDR2 SYGVQD (reference sequence). CDR3 DNA: TGCGCCAGCAGACCCGCGGTCGGGGGCGAGCAGTACTTC. Its protein is CASRPAVGGEQYF.

CDR3 nucleotides: TGTGCCAGCAGTTTACGGCGGGGGCCGTCCTACGAGCAGTACTTC. Its translation is CASSLRRGPSYEQYF. The rearrangement uses TRBV28 and TRBJ2-7; tentatively, D is TRBD2 (7 bases). Germline V lookup: CDR1 MDHEN, CDR2 SYDVKM. The ends were cut back, 2 bases at V and 1 base at J, with 12 bases in the middle. The CDR3 loop spans 15 amino acids.

This clone was seen a few times. The V and J genes are TRBV10-1 and TRBJ2-7, with D possibly called TRBD1 or TRBD2 (5 bases each). V dropped 6 bases and J dropped 2 bases, with 17 bases sitting between them. There are 15 residues in the CDR3. Germline V gene sequence: CDR1 WNHNN, CDR2 SYGVQD (reference sequence). The CDR3 DNA reads as TGCGCCAGCAGCGAAAGTTCTGGGACCACCTACGAGCAGTACTTC. Translating gives CASSESSGTTYEQYF.

The chain links TRBV5-4 to TRBJ2-7, with 8 bases matching TRBD1. V gave up 0 bases and J gave up 6 bases; unmatched junction bases: 11. Germline V lookup: CDR1 SGHNT, CDR2 YYREEE (reference sequence). The CDR3 sequence is 16 residues long. The chain's CDR3 is CASSLANQGASSEQYF. As DNA, the CDR3 is TGTGCCAGCAGCTTGGCAAATCAGGGGGCGTCGTCCGAGCAGTACTTC. Filled out from reference TRBV5-4 and TRBJ2-7, the complete variable domain reads ETGVTQSPTHLIKTRGQQVTLRCSSQSGHNTVSWYQQALGQGPQFIFQYYREEENGRGNFPPRFSGLQFPNYSSELNVNALELDDSALYLCASSLANQGASSEQYFGPGTRLTVT.

The chain recombines TRBV5-6 with TRBJ2-7; TRBD1 or TRBD2 may be the D gene (5 bases each). In germline, CDR1 is SGHDT, CDR2 YYEEEE. CDR3 length: 15 residues. Trimming took off 3 bases at V and 2 bases at J, with 15 bases between the two ends. The CDR3 loop is CASSSDRDRPYEQYF. The CDR3 DNA reads TGTGCCAGCAGCTCCGACCGGGACCGTCCCTACGAGCAGTACTTC. Complete variable domain (other parts from reference TRBV5-6 and TRBJ2-7): DAGVTQSPTHLIKTRGQQVTLRCSPKSGHDTVSWYQQALGQGPQFIFQYYEEEERQRGNFPDRFSGHQFPNYSSELNVNALLLGDSALYLCASSSDRDRPYEQYFGPGTRLTVT.

The rearrangement joins TRBV5-1 to TRBJ2-2; TRBD1 agrees at 9 bases. Per the germline V gene, CDR1 is SGHRS and CDR2 is YFSETQ. This CDR3 has 16 residues. Germline trimming cut 4 bases from V and 3 bases from J; bases unmatched to any gene: 7. DNA for the CDR3: TGCGCCAGCAGCCCTCGGGACAGGGTATACACCGGGGAGCTGTTTTTT. Protein sequence: CASSPRDRVYTGELFF.

V and J are TRBV27 and TRBJ2-7, with 11 bases that match TRBD2. Unmatched junction bases numbered 5, after V lost 3 bases and J lost 1 base. Looked up from germline, CDR1 is MNHEY and CDR2 is SMNVEV (reference sequence). This CDR3 spans 16 amino acids. The CDR3 spells CASSFIGTSGSYEQYF. In nucleotides, the CDR3 is TGTGCCAGCAGTTTCATCGGGACTAGCGGTTCCTACGAGCAGTACTTC.

The chain uses TRBV7-9 and TRBJ2-1; D unclear. CDR1 and CDR2 (germline): SEHNR, FQNEAQ (reference sequence). This CDR3 has 14 residues. Trimming shortened V by 5 bases and J by 0 bases, and 8 bases separated the two germline ends. Here the CDR3 reads CASSTGVSYNEQFF. CDR3 coding DNA: TGTGCCAGCAGCACCGGAGTCTCCTACAATGAGCAGTTCTTC.

A single count supports this clone. V gene TRBV6-1 combines with J gene TRBJ1-4; 8 bases fit TRBD1. CDR3 length equals 12 residues. V lost 5 bases and J lost 15; bases outside the gene matches: 8. CDR1 is MNHNS, CDR2 SASEGT, per germline. The DNA of the CDR3 is TGTGCCAGCAGTCCGGACAGGGAAATTGTGTTTTTT. Translating it yields CASSPDREIVFF.